Listed here is a single T cell receptor beta chain. These data come from a study of blood T cell repertoires in COVID-19. Turning to the study itself: The samples span acute and convalescent COVID-19 from the United States, Italy and Spain. From T cells, B-cell-depleted T cells, or PBMCs came the material, which was cDNA or gDNA.

Authors' analysis steps: Estimated nucleated cell counts came from reference gene primer amplification. Assay: immunoSEQ multiplex PCR; the TCRdb copy retains only in-frame clones and omits some. The V and J calls and clone size were taken over from that table, and D and trimming were inferred from the DNA. This sample yields about 270,000 clones, of which over 75% are seen a single time; roughly a sixth belongs to the top ten. Cohort placement rested on clinical history that participants reported themselves. The sequence was obtained from a man between 18 and 29 years old who had recovered from COVID-19. The specimen was PBMCs or T cells enriched from blood (not recorded which).

The CDR3 nucleotides read TGTGCCAGCAGCTTCCTAGCGGGAGTCAATGAGCAGTTCTTC. Amino acid sequence: CASSFLAGVNEQFF. The chain couples TRBV7-9 to TRBJ2-1, with 10 bases matching TRBD2. Germline V gives CDR1 SEHNR, CDR2 FQNEAQ (reference sequence). V lost 3 bases to trimming and J lost 6 bases; unmatched junction nucleotides: 2. The CDR3 is 14 amino acids.